This T cell receptor beta chain was recovered during a study of Ad26.COV2.S vaccination and SARS-CoV-2 variants. Across the whole study: In the COV1001 trial, the donor was in the Ad26.COV2.S arm.

Treatment reported: roughly 19 received Ad26.COV2.S at low or high dose, single or two shots; about 5 received placebo; per-sample allocation not given. Following the first vaccine or placebo injection, samples were taken on day 63. The shot given was an Ad26 vector that makes Wuhan-strain SARS-CoV-2 spike. The data were produced by immunoSEQ multiplex PCR, yet TCRdb's version contains in-frame clones alone and is incomplete. Of 200,000 to 300,000 clones detected, 85% to 90% appear once; the ten largest clones hold roughly a tenth. This clonotype was sampled from a person aged 18-60 years who received the Ad26.COV2.S COVID-19 vaccine or a placebo. This material consisted of peripheral blood, taken in a trial of Ad26.COV2.S vaccine versus placebo.

The CDR3 reads CASSLMKNTEAFF. The CDR3, as DNA: TGTGCCAGCAGCTTAATGAAGAACACTGAAGCTTTCTTT. The chain recombines TRBV11-3 with TRBJ1-1; D remains unclear. The germline V gene has CDR1 SGHNT and CDR2 YENEEA. Trimming removed 2 bases at V and 1 base at J, with 5 bases between. The CDR3 is made up of 13 amino acids. The entire variable domain, with the rest obtained from reference TRBV11-3 and TRBJ1-1, is as follows: EAGVVQSPRYKIIEKKQPVAFWCNPISGHNTLYWYLQNLGQGPELLIRYENEEAVDDSQLPKDRFSAERLKGVDSTLKIQPAELGDSAVYLCASSLMKNTEAFFGQGTRLTVV.